The TCR beta chain described here comes from a study of CD8+ T cells in alopecia areata. Following extraction, RNA underwent reverse transcription to cDNA, which served as the sequencing template. Here immunoSEQ multiplex PCR was the method, and the copy in TCRdb shows in-frame clones only, minus some. Here the sample spans around 200,000 clones, roughly 53% being singletons. Treatment in this sample: oral pan-JAK inhibitor, 5-10 mg twice daily. Germline V CDR1 and CDR2: SQVTM, ANQGSEA. V was trimmed by 0 bases and J by 8 bases, leaving 7 bases between them. The CDR3 is made up of 11 amino acids. The starting material was CD8+ T cells sorted from blood, obtained at week 24, from a patient treated with tofacitinib. This sequence originates from a human donor with alopecia areata. The chain couples TRBV29-1 to TRBJ1-2, with D possibly TRBD1 on 5 matching bases. The CDR3 spells CSVEDRAGYTF. Written as DNA, the CDR3 is TGCAGCGTTGAAGACAGGGCGGGCTACACCTTC.